This is a list of T cell receptor beta chains from one sample in a study of T cells after yellow fever vaccination. Each CDR3 protein gets one entry after TCRdb re-called the 5' RACE reads with MiXCR. This sample carries about 260,000 distinct CDR3 sequences, around 4.9% of them seen once, and the ten largest clones take 2.5% to 4%. This specimen was CD4+ T cells sorted from PBMCs, taken on the day of the yellow fever booster vaccination. These receptors were collected from a man aged 18 to 30 who received the YFV17D yellow fever vaccine. CDR3s include the opening cysteine and the closing phenylalanine or tryptophan.

cdr3_aa j_call v_call
CASSPMTPQGGYGYTF TRBJ1-2 TRBV4-1
CASRTGTGNSPLHF TRBJ1-6 TRBV5-1
CASSLFAGADQPQHF TRBJ1-5 TRBV7-9
CASSLVGLAGTEQYF TRBJ2-7 TRBV7-2
CASSPPGTGAYNEQFF TRBJ2-1 TRBV7-2
CASSLGPGVVPQPQHF TRBJ1-5 TRBV11-2
CASSLLSTPETQYF TRBJ2-5 TRBV11-2
CSVTGTGELFF TRBJ2-2 TRBV29-1
CASSLVGGGVKKAFF TRBJ1-1 TRBV12-3/TRBV12-4
CSASSSVSLNEQFF TRBJ2-1 TRBV20-1
CASRTDSTSDTQYF TRBJ2-3 TRBV19
CASSQAGLVNEQFF TRBJ2-1 TRBV4-3
CASSLDPASTGELFF TRBJ2-2 TRBV7-9
CSARIPGDIQYF TRBJ2-4 TRBV20-1
CSVEGPGGYEQYF TRBJ2-7 TRBV29-1
CACREPNQPQHF TRBJ1-5 TRBV30
CASSPGRTQPQHF TRBJ1-5 TRBV6-5
CASSDGGQTQYF TRBJ2-5 TRBV5-1
CASSPTGTSGGVGEQYF TRBJ2-7 TRBV7-3
CASSLEPALGWQYF TRBJ2-7 TRBV5-1
CASSLDRGVSGELFF TRBJ2-2 TRBV5-4
CSARDPLAGSYEQYF TRBJ2-7 TRBV20-1
CASSLHSYEQYF TRBJ2-7 TRBV12-3/TRBV12-4
CASAIQRGADTQYF TRBJ2-3 TRBV7-2